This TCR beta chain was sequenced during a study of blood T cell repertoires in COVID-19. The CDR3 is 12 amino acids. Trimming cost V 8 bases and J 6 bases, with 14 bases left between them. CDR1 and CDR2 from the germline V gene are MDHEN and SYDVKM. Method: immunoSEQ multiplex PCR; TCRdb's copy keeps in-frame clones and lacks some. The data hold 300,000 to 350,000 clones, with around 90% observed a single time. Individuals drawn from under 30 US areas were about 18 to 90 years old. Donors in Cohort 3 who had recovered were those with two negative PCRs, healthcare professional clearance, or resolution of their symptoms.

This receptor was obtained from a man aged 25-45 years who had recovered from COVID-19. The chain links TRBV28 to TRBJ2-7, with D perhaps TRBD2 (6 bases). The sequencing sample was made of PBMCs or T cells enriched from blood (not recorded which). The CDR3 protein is CASAWRGREQYF. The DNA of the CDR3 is TGTGCCAGCGCTTGGCGGGGACGCGAGCAGTACTTC.